These 8 T cell receptor beta chains were all obtained from the same sample, sequenced in a study of T cells expressing NK-cell markers. Reanalyzing the 5' RACE reads, TCRdb keeps one entry per CDR3 protein, without DNA. This sample's clone table lists about 260,000 distinct CDR3 sequences. The sample comprised blood T cells: a sorted CD56 or NKG2C T cell subset, CD4+ or CD8+ T cells, or bulk PBMC T cells (not recorded which). Receptors were obtained from a man aged 18 to 29 in good health.

The chain links TRBV19 to TRBJ2-1; the D call from TCRdb, TRBD2, cannot be confirmed without DNA. The CDR3 consists of 15 residues. CDR1 is LNHDA and CDR2 is SQIVND in the germline V gene (reference sequence). The CDR3 loop reads CASRPLAGSYNEQFF.

The chain carries TRBV12-3 or TRBV12-4 and TRBJ1-1. The CDR3 is 14 residues long. This chain's CDR3 is CASSQDHLNTEAFF.

The V and J genes are TRBV7-9 and TRBJ2-2; the TRBD1 assignment by TCRdb is unverifiable without DNA. Germline V gene lookup returns CDR1 SEHNR and CDR2 FQNEAQ (reference sequence). The CDR3 length is 16 residues. This chain's CDR3 is CASSLIMGHSTGELFF. The whole variable domain, filled in from reference TRBV7-9 and TRBJ2-2, reads DTGVSQNPRHKITKRGQNVTFRCDPISEHNRLYWYRQTLGQGPEFLTYFQNEAQLEKSRLLSDRFSAERPKGSFSTLEIQRTEQGDSAMYLCASSLIMGHSTGELFFGEGSRLTVL.

The V and J genes are TRBV7-9 and TRBJ2-3; TCRdb's D gene call, TRBD2, goes unchecked for lack of DNA. The CDR3 is made up of 19 amino acids. The germline CDR1 and CDR2 sequences are SEHNR and FQNEAQ (reference sequence). Here the CDR3 reads CASSSIFPPGTSGRDTQYF.

The chain combines TRBV20-1 with TRBJ2-3; TCRdb indicates TRBD2, and absent DNA this call remains unverified. CDR1 DFQATT and CDR2 SNEGSKA come from the germline V gene (reference sequence). There are 15 residues in the CDR3. The CDR3 loop reads CSAPNLREESDTQYF.

Here the CDR3 reads CASSSYSGKRAYEQYF. The chain employs TRBV11-2 and TRBJ2-7; TCRdb proposes TRBD1, but this gene call is untestable without DNA. The CDR3 loop spans 16 amino acids. Germline V gene sequence: CDR1 SGHAT, CDR2 FQNNGV.

The chain links TRBV2 to TRBJ2-1; the D call of TRBD2 rests on TCRdb alone, since no DNA is present to check it. Germline V CDR1 and CDR2: SNHLY, FYNNEI. CDR3 length: 13 amino acids. The CDR3: CASTGDYRNEQFF.

The V and J genes are TRBV5-6 and TRBJ2-1; there is no DNA to check the TCRdb D call of TRBD1. CDR3 length: 14 amino acids. CDR1 is SGHDT and CDR2 is YYEEEE in the germline V gene. CDR3: CASSFGGSLDEQFF.